These 5 T cell receptor beta chains share one sample of origin, sequenced in a study of cytomegalovirus exposure and HLA in healthy donors. PCR was performed using 60 Vbeta and 13 Jbeta primers. TCRdb's table, derived via immunoSEQ multiplex PCR, lists solely in-frame clones and lacks some. The sample lists about 180,000 clones, 65% to 75% occurring once. The specimen sequenced was PBMCs. These receptor sequences come from a human donor in good health.

This sequence joins TRBV27 and TRBJ1-2; possible D gene TRBD1, 6 bases. CDR3 length: 12 amino acids. V lost 5 bases and J lost 7, with 11 bases in between. Germline lookup yields CDR1 MNHEY and CDR2 SMNVEV (reference sequence). For the CDR3, the DNA is TGTGCCAGCAGTCCCTCAGGGGTTGGCTACACCTTC. It codes for CASSPSGVGYTF.

This clone was seen only once. This chain connects TRBV7-8 to TRBJ1-1, with D perhaps matching TRBD1 (5 bases). V lost 3 bases and J lost 2, with 10 bases in between. CDR3 length equals 14 residues. Germline V lookup: CDR1 SGHVS, CDR2 FQNEAQ. CDR3 sequence (DNA): TGTGCCAGCAGCTTGACAGTGTTCAACACTGAAGCTTTCTTT. Protein: CASSLTVFNTEAFF.

Only a few counts were recorded for this clone. J is TRBJ1-5 and V is TRBV5-5, with TRBD1 matching over 10 bases. Trimming removed 4 bases from V and 10 bases from J; junction bases left unmatched: 14. Looked up from germline, CDR1 is SGHKS and CDR2 is YYEKEE (reference sequence). The CDR3 is 16 residues long. The CDR3 spells CASSVAGTGEPRPQHF. The DNA of the CDR3 is TGTGCCAGCAGCGTGGCCGGGACAGGGGAACCTCGACCCCAGCATTTT.

The rearrangement uses TRBV4-1 and TRBJ2-7; 11 bases agree with TRBD1. CDR3 length equals 16 residues. Germline lookup yields CDR1 MGHRA and CDR2 YSYEKL. The J segment lost 3 bases and the V segment lost 2 bases, leaving 6 bases of the junction unmatched. CDR3 coding DNA: TGCGCCAGCAGCCAAAGTTTGGGACAGGGGGGCTACGAGCAGTACTTC. Translation: CASSQSLGQGGYEQYF.

This chain joins TRBV5-4 and TRBJ2-7; 7 positions agree with TRBD2. Germline loops: CDR1 SGHNT, CDR2 YYREEE (reference sequence). The CDR3 extends over 15 amino acids. With 2 bases clipped from V and 3 bases from J, the junction kept 8 bases outside the gene matches. The CDR3 nucleotides read TGTGCCAGCAGCTTCAGCGGCGGGGGAGTCTACGAGCAGTACTTC. Its translation is CASSFSGGGVYEQYF.